One TCR beta chain is described in this entry. Its antigen remains unidentified. Base qualities were left out, and no much larger clone turns up one base away. The data originate from a study of blood T cells in healthy people across ages (dated by TCRdb to about 2015). As for the study more broadly: In model experiments, template switching captured roughly one uniquely barcoded TCR beta cDNA molecule for every two T cells. Age-related changes in TCR beta repertoire diversity were measured in the study by deep sequencing normalized with unique cDNA molecular identifiers. The donors were divided into four age groups: young (average around 16 years), middle-aged (about 41), aged (around 59) and long-lived (roughly 82). Donors of different ages were randomly distributed across sequencing lanes to avoid experimental bias. For two donors (one aged 18 to 30 and one aged 80 or older), the study analyzed two additional independent replicas of 1 million unique cDNA reads from the same blood draw.

The investigation overall reported the following: The percentage of naive T cells measured by flow cytometry correlated strongly with observed TCR beta diversity. Estimates of total diversity based on one million sequenced T cells were considered lower bounds and underestimates. Observed TCR beta diversity per million T cells fell roughly linearly with age, and a significant reduction was already apparent by age roughly 40. The long-lived group showed more naive CD4+ T cells, fewer expanded clones and increased TCR diversity than the aged group, suggesting age selection. Because donor CMV infection status was unknown, age-related changes in expanded clonotypes were potentially confounded. Conclusive comparison of naive and antigen-experienced compartments was prevented by the profiling of bulk unsorted PBMCs.

The library was obtained by 5' RACE. The listed sequencing device is Illumina HiSeq 2500. The second PCR ran for roughly 6 to 11 cycles and used a J-beta primer mix along with a sample-barcoded 5' primer. A template-switch 5' adaptor carrying 12 random nucleotides introduced a unique molecular identifier onto each TCR beta cDNA molecule. Each sample yielded at least 2.5 million CDR3-containing paired-end reads. The Mint cDNA synthesis kit, primed by a TRBC-specific oligonucleotide, was used to synthesize first-strand cDNA from all RNA. Following uracil-DNA glycosylase treatment, all cDNA underwent a first 18-cycle PCR with the universal primers M1SS and BC2_uni_R. The authors' pipeline ran thus. Each sample was normalized by randomly selecting 1 million high-quality reads, each carrying a distinct molecular identifier. Reads sharing molecular identifiers were discarded rather than binned into consensus sequences. CDR3 identification, clonotype clustering and error correction used MiTCR with a Q25 quality threshold and the strictest error-elimination algorithm. Lower-bound total TCR beta diversity was estimated with a nonparametric unseen species model using Euler transformation. The public reads were quality trimmed at Q25 with fastp and then assembled into clones with MiXCR by TCRdb, keeping productive beta chains. Rows matching on CDR3 protein sequence are summarized as one entry with the most common DNA and genes. TCRdb assigned the V and J calls; the authors' analysis was not used. For this sample there are over 1,500,000 distinct CDR3 sequences; about 49% appear just once. 2.1% of the sample rests with the top ten.

The approximately 39 donors, aged about 6 to 95 years, were systemically healthy Caucasian individuals from Russia. Around 10 milliliters of peripheral blood were drawn from each donor into EDTA-treated Vacutainer tubes. Ficoll-Paque density-gradient centrifugation was used to isolate PBMCs, with at least 7 million per sample. Total RNA, at least 6 micrograms per sample, was extracted from PBMCs with Trizol reagent. Naive CD45RAhigh/CD27high T cell percentages were measured by flow cytometry on a PBMC aliquot from every donor. The CDR3 goes from the cysteine to the phenylalanine over 13 residues. Of the read, only the CDR3 DNA is kept; its 39 bases are in frame from base 1. CDR1 and CDR2 are drawn from the germline V gene: SNHLY, FYNNEI. Deletion took 4 bases off V and 6 bases off J, with a span of 12 bases between the germline ends.

The chain uses TRBV2 and TRBJ1-1, with the D gene not clear enough to name. The TCR was taken from a middle-aged woman in good health. The source material was blood. The nucleotides are TGTGCCAGCAGTGGACCGCGTGAGGCTGAAGCTTTCTTT. Its product reads: CASSGPREAEAFF.